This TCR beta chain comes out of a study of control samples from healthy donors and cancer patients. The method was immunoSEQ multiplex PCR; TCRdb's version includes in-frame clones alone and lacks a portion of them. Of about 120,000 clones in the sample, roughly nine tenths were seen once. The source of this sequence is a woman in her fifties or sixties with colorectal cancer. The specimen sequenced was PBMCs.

The CDR3 here is CAISEEAGPRAGELFF. CDR3 sequence (DNA): TGTGCCATCAGTGAGGAAGCGGGGCCCCGCGCCGGGGAGCTGTTTTTT. The V and J genes are TRBV10-3 and TRBJ2-2; 7 bases are a match to TRBD2. V lost 2 bases, J lost 6 bases, and 9 bases stayed unmatched. Germline CDR1 ENHRY, CDR2 SYGVKD. This CDR3 has 16 amino acids.